This note documents a single T cell receptor beta chain sequence. Its matching antigen is unknown. V dropped 4 bases and J dropped 5; count of bases not matched to a gene: 5. Per the germline V gene, CDR1 is ENHRY and CDR2 is SYGVKD. The CDR3 loop spans 13 amino acids. Repertoires were generated with immunoSEQ multiplex PCR, while TCRdb's copy carries only in-frame clones and drops some. The sample has roughly 98,000 clones, about 90% seen once; the top ten hold about 5.7%. The sample originates from a study of cytomegalovirus exposure and HLA in healthy donors. Study-wide background: The use of the same platform for the 90 to 150 validation repertoires and the approximately 730 first-cohort repertoires was reported by a later analysis. Whole-study results and caveats: Confirmation in vitro established that three CMV-associated chains were specific for CMV antigens. The study put 150 or so TCR beta chains on its list as cytomegalovirus-associated. Within the approximately 130 validation repertoires, first-cohort TCR clusters tended to co-occur, according to a later analysis.

This sequence was found in a man in his late teens or twenties in good health and CMV-seropositive. Specimen: PBMCs. V and J are TRBV10-3 and TRBJ2-7; 7 positions match TRBD1. The CDR3 loop reads CAISVDRENEQYF. CDR3 nucleotides: TGTGCCATCAGTGTTGACAGGGAAAACGAGCAGTACTTC.